The 9 T cell receptor beta chains reported below all come from one sample, sequenced in a study of T cells in Graves' hyperthyroidism and ophthalmopathy (dated by TCRdb to between 2017 and 2020). The library was produced with multiplex PCR. Instrument used: Illumina HiSeq 2000. TCR beta CDR3 regions were amplified from RNA transcripts. A first-round RT-PCR of the TCR CDR3 used the HTBI primer set with the Qiagen OneStep RT-PCR kit. TCRdb handled the public reads itself, with Q25 trimming in fastp and clone calling in MiXCR, and kept productive beta chains. Under each unique CDR3 protein, matching rows form one entry showing the most common genes and DNA. The sample table holds 300,000 to 400,000 distinct CDR3 sequences, of which 15% to 20% were seen once. Together, the top ten hold about 49% of the sample. The sample taken for sequencing was blood. The receptors were gathered from a woman in her forties or fifties with Graves' hyperthyroidism.

This clonotype was recorded many times. This sequence joins TRBV12-3 or TRBV12-4 and TRBJ2-3, with TRBD1 identical over 9 bases. V trimming: 5 bases; J trimming: 6 bases; junction bases outside the gene matches: 9. The CDR3 has 15 amino acids. CDR3 region: CASSGPGTGSDTQYF. CDR3 coding DNA: TGTGCCAGCAGTGGTCCCGGGACAGGGTCGGATACGCAGTATTTT.

V usage is TRBV9 and J usage is TRBJ2-3; 8 bases align to TRBD2. CDR1 SGDLS and CDR2 YYNGEE come from the germline V gene. The ends lost 4 bases at V and 6 bases at J; junction bases unmatched: 13. There are 16 residues in the CDR3. CDR3 residues: CASSPRGGTRSDTQYF. The DNA for the CDR3 is TGTGCCAGCAGCCCCCGGGGGGGGACTAGATCGGATACGCAGTATTTT.

The V and J genes are TRBV6-1 and TRBJ2-3; D not certain. CDR1 MNHNS and CDR2 SASEGT come from the germline V gene. The CDR3 loop spans 13 amino acids. V was cut by 0 bases and J by 5 bases, with 6 bases left in between. The CDR3 nucleotides read TGTGCCAGCAGTGAAGCGGGTAAAGATACGCAGTATTTT. This gives the protein CASSEAGKDTQYF.

The sample holds many counts of this clonotype. The chain has TRBV7-8 and TRBJ1-1; D uncertain. Trimming pared 1 base from V and 3 bases from J, leaving 9 bases between. The germline V gene encodes CDR1 SGHVS and CDR2 FQNEAQ. This CDR3 comprises 14 residues. CDR3 protein: CASSLGRADTEAFF. For the CDR3, the DNA is TGTGCCAGCAGCTTAGGGCGGGCCGACACTGAAGCTTTCTTT.

Regarding this clonotype: It may be a read error: a sequence one base away is much more abundant. The CDR3 bases are TGTGCCAGCAGTTCACAGGGGGGAAACTATGGCTACGCCTTC. Amino acids: CASSSQGGNYGYAF. This sequence joins TRBV28 and TRBJ1-2, with 8 bases fitting TRBD1. Germline CDR1 MDHEN, CDR2 SYDVKM. CDR3 length: 14 residues.

This chain joins TRBV12-3 or TRBV12-4 and TRBJ2-5; 7 positions match TRBD1. V shed 6 bases and J 4 bases; nucleotides not matched to a gene: 5. The length of the CDR3 is 13 residues. CDR3 in DNA: TGTGCCAGCAGACTACAGGGGCTAGAGACCCAGTACTTC. This codes for CASRLQGLETQYF.

This rearrangement joins TRBV29-1 to TRBJ1-2; a weak D match, TRBD1 (5 bases). Germline lookup yields CDR1 SQVTM and CDR2 ANQGSEA. Trimming took off 7 bases at V and 6 bases at J, with 12 bases between the two ends. The CDR3 is made up of 11 amino acids. CDR3: CSAGGGDGYTF. The CDR3 DNA sequence: TGCAGCGCTGGGGGGGGGGATGGCTACACCTTC. The full variable domain, with the rest looked up from reference TRBV29-1 and TRBJ1-2, is SAVISQKPSRDICQRGTSLTIQCQVDSQVTMMFWYRQQPGQSLTLIATANQGSEATYESGFVIDKFPISRPNLTFSTLTVSNMSPEDSSIYLCSAGGGDGYTFGSGTRLTVV.

This clonotype was observed at least ten times. The rearrangement uses TRBV12-3 or TRBV12-4 and TRBJ2-1, with TRBD2 identical over 8 bases. Unmatched junction bases numbered 6, after V lost 5 bases and J lost 3 bases. The CDR3 extends over 15 amino acids. The CDR3 loop reads CASSPSGRLYNEQFF. CDR3 nucleotide sequence: TGTGCCAGCAGTCCAAGCGGGAGACTCTACAATGAGCAGTTCTTC.

This clonotype was seen repeatedly, ten times or more. The J gene is TRBJ2-7, the V gene TRBV13, with D possibly being TRBD2 (6 bases). V lost 6 bases and J 5 bases, leaving 17 bases between the germline ends. This CDR3 contains 14 residues. Germline V lookup: CDR1 PRHDT, CDR2 FYEKMQ (reference sequence). The CDR3 region has the DNA TGTGCCAGCAGGGCCCCGGGGGTTCACCACGAGCAGTACTTC. Residues: CASRAPGVHHEQYF.